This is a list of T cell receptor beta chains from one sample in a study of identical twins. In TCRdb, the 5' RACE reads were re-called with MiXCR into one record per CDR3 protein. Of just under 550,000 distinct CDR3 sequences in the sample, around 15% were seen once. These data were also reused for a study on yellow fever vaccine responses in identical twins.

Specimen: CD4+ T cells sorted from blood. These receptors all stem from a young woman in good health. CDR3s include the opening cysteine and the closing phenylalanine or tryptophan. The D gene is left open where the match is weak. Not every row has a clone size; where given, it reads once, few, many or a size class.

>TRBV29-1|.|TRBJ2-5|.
CSVDPVGQQETQYF
TGCAGCGTTGATCCAGTAGGGCAGCAAGAGACCCAGTACTTC
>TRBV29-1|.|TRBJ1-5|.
CSVCDTINQPQHF
TGCAGCGTATGCGACACCATCAATCAGCCCCAGCATTTT
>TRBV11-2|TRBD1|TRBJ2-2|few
CASSSQRDRVNTGELFF
TGTGCCAGCAGCTCACAAAGGGACAGGGTTAACACCGGGGAGCTGTTTTTT
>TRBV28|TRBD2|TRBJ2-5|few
CASSRSTSGDETQYF
TGTGCCAGCAGCCGATCGACTAGCGGGGATGAGACCCAGTACTTC
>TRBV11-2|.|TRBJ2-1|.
CASSPSSVLGYEQFF
TGTGCCAGCAGCCCGTCGTCGGTCTTAGGGTATGAGCAGTTCTTC
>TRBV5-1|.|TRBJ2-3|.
CASSRALHSTDTQYF
TGCGCCAGCAGCCGGGCCCTTCATAGCACAGATACGCAGTATTTT
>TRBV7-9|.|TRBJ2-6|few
CASSLQGISGANVLTF
TGTGCCAGCAGCTTACAAGGGATCTCTGGGGCCAACGTCCTGACTTTC
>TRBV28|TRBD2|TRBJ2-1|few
CASSLFVAGGRNEQFF
TGTGCCAGCAGTTTATTTGTGGCGGGAGGGCGGAATGAGCAGTTCTTC
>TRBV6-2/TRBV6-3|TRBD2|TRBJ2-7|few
CASSYPGLAGGYEQYF
TGTGCCAGCAGTTACCCGGGACTAGCGGGAGGCTACGAGCAGTACTTC
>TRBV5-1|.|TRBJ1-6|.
CASSEYRDSPLHF
TGCGCCAGCAGCGAATACAGGGATTCACCCCTCCACTTT
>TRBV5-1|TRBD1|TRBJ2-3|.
CASKMDRGTDTQYF
TGCGCCAGCAAAATGGACAGGGGCACAGATACGCAGTATTTT
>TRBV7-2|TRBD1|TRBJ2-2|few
CASSLRTGANTGELFF
TGTGCCAGCAGCTTAAGGACAGGGGCGAACACCGGGGAGCTGTTTTTT
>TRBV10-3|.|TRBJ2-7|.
CAISESSMGVIEQYF
TGTGCCATCAGTGAGTCGTCAATGGGCGTTATCGAGCAGTACTTC
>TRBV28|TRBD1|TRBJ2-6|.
CASSLGDRGGANVLTF
TGTGCCAGCAGTTTAGGGGACAGGGGGGGGGCCAACGTCCTGACTTTC
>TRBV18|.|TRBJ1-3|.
CASSPRDISGNTIYF
TGTGCCAGCTCACCCAGGGACATCTCTGGAAACACCATATATTTT
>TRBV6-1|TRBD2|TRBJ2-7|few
CASRPADTSGRRHF
TGTGCCAGCAGACCAGCCGATACTAGCGGGAGGCGCCACTTC
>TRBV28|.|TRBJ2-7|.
CASSLFGGQFYEQYF
TGTGCCAGCAGTTTATTCGGGGGACAGTTCTACGAGCAGTACTTC
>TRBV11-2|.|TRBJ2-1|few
CASSLPWTTEQFF
TGTGCCAGCAGCTTACCCTGGACCACCGAGCAGTTCTTC
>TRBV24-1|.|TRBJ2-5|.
CATSDLTHGETQYF
TGTGCCACCAGTGATTTGACCCACGGGGAGACCCAGTACTTC
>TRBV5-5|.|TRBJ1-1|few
CASSWDKSGAFF
TGTGCCAGCAGCTGGGACAAGAGCGGAGCTTTCTTT
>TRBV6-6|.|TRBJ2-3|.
CASRDSSDTQYF
TGTGCCAGCAGGGACTCTTCAGATACGCAGTATTTT
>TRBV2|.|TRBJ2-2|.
CASSAGRTGELFF
TGTGCCAGCAGTGCTGGTAGGACCGGGGAGCTGTTTTTT